This T cell receptor beta chain was identified during a study of blood T cell repertoires in COVID-19. Study background: The analysed material was cDNA or gDNA that came from T cells, B-cell-depleted T cells, or PBMCs.

Per the study methods: Nucleated cell counts were estimated from reference gene primer amplification. Libraries were prepared by immunoSEQ multiplex PCR; TCRdb keeps only in-frame clonotypes and omits some of them. That table is the source of V, J and clone size, and D and trimming were worked out from the DNA. The table shows about 240,000 clones, with 75% to 90% occurring only once. Participants were aged roughly 18 to 100 years from 24 US areas. Participant reports of clinical history set cohort assignment. The ends were cut back, 3 bases at V and 7 bases at J, with 13 bases in the middle. This CDR3 is built from 13 residues.

V and J are TRBV12-3 or TRBV12-4 and TRBJ2-7, with a tentative D call TRBD2 (5 bases). The receptor's source is a woman between 40 and 55 years old with acute COVID-19. The sequencing sample was made of PBMCs or T cells enriched from blood (not recorded which). For the CDR3, the DNA is TGTGCCAGCAGTTTTAAGAGGTCGGGAGAGCAGTACTTC. Encoded protein: CASSFKRSGEQYF.